This T cell receptor (beta chain) comes out of a study of T cell repertoires in cytomegalovirus infection (dated by TCRdb to 2018 to 2020). For the study in its entirety: Because public TCR beta signatures pointed to carriage of CMV infection together with the matching HLA type, the HLA type of each donor mattered for the analysis. The investigation overall reported the following: In both this cohort and an independent cohort of approximately 350 donors, the cumulative frequency of public TCR beta family members distinguished carriers of CMV infection plus the relevant HLA type. The ex vivo response was dominated by HLA-C-restricted CMV-specific TCR beta clonotypes, which also provided the single most frequent clonotype in two of eight donors.

Instrument on record: Illumina HiSeq 1500. TCRdb passed the public sequencing reads through fastp at Q25 and MiXCR, retaining productive beta sequences. A single entry per CDR3 protein holds the most common genes and DNA from its merged rows. Present in this sample are about 440,000 distinct CDR3 sequences, roughly a third of which were seen just once. Of the sample, approximately 15% is held by the ten largest clones. The CDR3 sequence holds 16 residues, the cysteine and phenylalanine included. The kept DNA is CDR3 alone, 48 bases in frame from the first base. The junction shows trimming of 5 bases on V and 9 bases on J, and the gene matches do not reach 10 bases of it. In the germline V gene, CDR1 corresponds to SGHAT and CDR2 to FQNNGV. The table lists this clonotype with a few counts. It has no known antigen specificity. Base qualities are not at hand, and no much larger clone is one base apart.

The TCR comes from a human donor in good health (CMV status not recorded). Some clones in this sample may be carry-over from other donors' samples. This receptor chain uses TRBV11-2 and TRBJ1-6, and 10 junction bases match TRBD1. Sequencing was performed on PBMCs. The CDR3 region has the sequence CASSPRDRGSSSPLHF. The DNA sequence follows: TGTGCCAGCAGCCCTCGGGACAGGGGTTCGTCTTCACCCCTCCACTTT.